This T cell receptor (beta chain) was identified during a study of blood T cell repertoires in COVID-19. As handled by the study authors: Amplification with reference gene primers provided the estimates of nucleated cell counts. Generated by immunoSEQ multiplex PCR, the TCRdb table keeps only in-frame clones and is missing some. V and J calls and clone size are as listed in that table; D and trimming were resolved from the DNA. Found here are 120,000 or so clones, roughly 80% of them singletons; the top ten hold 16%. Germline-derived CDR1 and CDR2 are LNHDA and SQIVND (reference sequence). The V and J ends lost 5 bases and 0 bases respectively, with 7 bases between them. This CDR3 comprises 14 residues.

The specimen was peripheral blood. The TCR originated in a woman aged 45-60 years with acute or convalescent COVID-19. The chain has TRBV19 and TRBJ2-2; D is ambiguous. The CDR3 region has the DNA TGTGCCAGTAGTGAACAAGCGAACACCGGGGAGCTGTTTTTT. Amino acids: CASSEQANTGELFF.